This T cell receptor beta chain was identified in a study of patients and donors after allogeneic stem cell transplantation. This CDR3 spans 13 amino acids. V lost 5 bases to trimming and J lost 1 base, with 8 bases between them. CDR1 and CDR2 (germline): MRHNA, SNTAGT. TCRdb re-called the RT-PCR reads with MiXCR, one entry per CDR3 protein. The sample has 80,000 to 90,000 distinct CDR3 sequences; approximately 49% are singletons. The sequencing input was blood, either unsorted or a sorted T cell fraction (not recorded which). The chain links TRBV6-4 to TRBJ1-1; D remains unclear. The receptor was derived from a human donor who was either an allogeneic HSCT recipient or a stem cell or donor lymphocyte infusion donor (not recorded which). It is not recorded whose cells these are; they may come from a transplant donor. CDR3 amino acids: CASSHMENTEAFF. CDR3 nucleotide sequence: TGTGCCAGCAGTCATATGGAGAACACTGAAGCTTTCTTT.